These 17 T cell receptor beta chains originate from one sample sequenced in a study of T cell clonality in common variable immunodeficiency. The method was immunoSEQ multiplex PCR; TCRdb's version includes in-frame clones alone and lacks a portion of them. Sampling found tens of thousands of clones, none seen once. Sequencing input: peripheral blood mononuclear cells. These receptors were obtained from a person aged 18-70 years in good health.

In its sample, this clone was seen many times. The read terminates 3 residues ahead of where the CDR3 ends, so the germline J gene completes it. This sequence joins TRBV28 and TRBJ1-5, with D hard to call. This CDR3 contains 14 residues. The germline V gene encodes CDR1 MDHEN and CDR2 SYDVKM. The ends were cut back, 3 bases at V and 1 base at J, with 7 bases in the middle. CDR3 sequence: CASSFLQSNQPQHF. Partial CDR3 DNA: TGTGCCAGCAGTTTTCTTCAGAGCAATCAGCCC.

Turning to this clone: The read terminates 3 residues before the CDR3 end, so the remaining end is supplied by the germline J gene. The rearrangement links TRBV19 to TRBJ1-2; the D gene is possibly TRBD1 (5 bases). CDR1 is LNHDA and CDR2 is SQIVND in the germline V gene (reference sequence). The CDR3 has 14 amino acids. V was clipped by 3 bases and J by 3 bases, with 11 bases between them. The CDR3 protein is CASSIPGLHYGYTF. CDR3 DNA, as far as it was read: TGTGCCAGTAGTATCCCAGGGCTCCACTATGGC.

This clone was detected many times. The read finishes 3 residues shy of the CDR3 end, and the germline J gene is used to complete it. This chain uses TRBV19 with TRBJ1-3; the D gene is possibly TRBD1 (5 bases). Trimming removed 9 bases from V and 4 bases from J, with 22 bases in between. The CDR3 loop spans 16 amino acids. Per the germline V gene, CDR1 is LNHDA and CDR2 is SQIVND (reference sequence). The CDR3 protein is CASSPGKGRAGNTIYF. CDR3 DNA (partial): TGTGCCAGCTCGCCGGGCAAGGGGCGAGCCGGAAACACC.

This clone has at least ten counts. One end of the junction is discordant with germline, which a read error may explain. The CDR3 is cut off 3 residues early in the read; its end comes from the germline J gene. This chain uses TRBV19 with TRBJ1-4; D is unresolved. The CDR3 totals 15 residues. Looked up from germline, CDR1 is LNHDA and CDR2 is SQIVND (reference sequence). Partial CDR3 DNA: TGTGCCAGTAAAACCCAATGGGCAACCAATGAAAAA. As protein: CASKTQWATNEK. The whole CDR3 is CASKTQWATNEKLFF.

This clone has a count of ten or more. The sequenced fragment ends 3 residues before the CDR3 boundary, so the rest is inferred from the germline J gene. The chain employs TRBV2 and TRBJ1-3; 10 nucleotides match TRBD1. Germline trimming cut 4 bases from V and 0 bases from J; bases unmatched to any gene: 9. The length of the CDR3 is 18 residues. Germline V gene lookup returns CDR1 SNHLY and CDR2 FYNNEI. The sequenced part of the CDR3 DNA is TGTGCCAGCAGTGTCGGGACAGGGGAATCGGTCTCTGGAAACACC. Protein: CASSVGTGESVSGNT. The CDR3 reads in full as CASSVGTGESVSGNTIYF.

This clone occurred many times. The CDR3: CASTPGPSNTGELFF. The sequenced part of the CDR3 DNA is TGTGCCAGCACCCCGGGTCCGTCTAACACCGGGGAG. The chain links TRBV12-3 or TRBV12-4 to TRBJ2-2; D gene ambiguous. The read is 3 residues too short to cover the CDR3 end, so that end is filled in from the germline J gene. The V and J ends lost 7 bases and 2 bases respectively, with 14 bases between them. The CDR3 consists of 15 residues.

This clone was seen many times. The sequence runs out 3 residues before the end of the CDR3; the remainder is reconstructed from the germline J gene. This rearrangement joins TRBV29-1 to TRBJ2-2, with 11 bases fitting TRBD1. The V and J ends lost 6 bases and 6 bases, in that order; junction bases with no gene match: 6. Germline V gene data show CDR1 as SQVTM and CDR2 as ANQGSEA. The CDR3 contains 14 residues. The DNA read from the CDR3 is TGCAGCGTATCCGGACAGGGGGCCCCCGGGGAG. Translated, it gives CSVSGQGAPGE. The entire CDR3 sequence reads CSVSGQGAPGELFF.

In this sample, this clone turned up many times. The DNA ends 3 residues before the CDR3 does, and the rest of the CDR3 is filled in from the germline J gene. V gene TRBV19 combines with J gene TRBJ2-7; D call uncertain. Germline assignment: CDR1 LNHDA and CDR2 SQIVND (reference sequence). The germline V and J ends were trimmed by 3 bases and 0 bases, with 9 bases remaining between them. The CDR3 has 14 amino acids. Partial CDR3 DNA: TGTGCCAGTAGTATTACCAGGAGCTCCTACGAG. Protein: CASSITRSSYE. The CDR3 reads in full as CASSITRSSYEQYF.

Many counts were recorded for this clone. The CDR3 goes on 3 residues after the read ends, and that part is filled in from the germline J gene. The chain couples TRBV5-4 to TRBJ1-1, with 8 bases lining up with TRBD1. CDR1 is SGHNT and CDR2 is YYREEE in the germline V gene (reference sequence). V shed 4 bases and J 1 base; nucleotides not matched to a gene: 6. There are 15 residues in the CDR3. The covered CDR3 bases are TGTGCCAGCAGCAACCCGGGACAGGAGAACACTGAA. Translation: CASSNPGQENTE. The entire CDR3 protein reads CASSNPGQENTEAFF.

In its sample, this clone was seen many times. CDR3 sequence reads: CASSLRLAGSTDTQYF. CDR3 DNA (partial): TGTGCCAGCAGTTTGAGGCTAGCGGGGAGCACAGATACG. V is TRBV12-3 or TRBV12-4 and J is TRBJ2-3, with 9 bases matching TRBD2. The read terminates 3 residues before the CDR3 end, so the remaining end is supplied by the germline J gene. V gave up 3 bases and J gave up 0 bases; unmatched junction bases: 4. There are 16 residues in the CDR3.

This clone appeared many times. The read finishes 3 residues shy of the CDR3 end, and the germline J gene is used to complete it. The chain joins TRBV12-3 or TRBV12-4 to TRBJ2-1; D perhaps matches TRBD2 (6 bases). The CDR3 loop spans 14 amino acids. V was pared by 6 bases and J by 7 bases, with 16 bases between. CDR3 bases read: TGTGCCAGCAGGCCGGAGTCGGGGAGGAATGAG. Translating gives CASRPESGRNE. The full CDR3 protein reads CASRPESGRNEQFF.

This clone was counted at least ten times. From the germline J gene comes the end of the CDR3, since the read stops 3 residues before it. V usage is TRBV19 and J usage is TRBJ2-7; maybe TRBD1 (6 bases). The CDR3 contains 16 residues. Germline V gives CDR1 LNHDA, CDR2 SQIVND (reference sequence). V was pared by 5 bases and J by 3 bases, with 20 bases between. The CDR3 DNA, read in part, is TGTGCCAGTAGTGTCCAGGGGTCCGGGTTCAGCTACGAG. Encoded protein: CASSVQGSGFSYE. The whole CDR3 region reads CASSVQGSGFSYEQYF.

This clone was seen many times. The read ends 3 residues shy of where the CDR3 ends; the end is completed using the germline J gene. The chain is built from TRBV20-1 and TRBJ1-2; unclear D gene. Trimming pared 3 bases from V and 4 bases from J, leaving 15 bases between. This CDR3 region has 14 residues. The germline gives CDR1 DFQATT, CDR2 SNEGSKA (reference sequence). CDR3 region: CSARAPKGLYGYTF. Incomplete CDR3 DNA: TGCAGTGCTAGGGCACCTAAAGGGCTCTATGGC.

This clone was found many times. The missing CDR3 end, 3 residues past where the read stops, is filled in from the germline J gene. The chain is built from TRBV12-3 or TRBV12-4 and TRBJ2-5; 14 bases align to TRBD2. The CDR3 runs 15 residues. V trimming: 7 bases; J trimming: 5 bases; junction bases outside the gene matches: 6. The sequenced CDR3 bases are TGTGCCAGCAAGGGACTAGCGGGAGCCCTGGAGACC. Its translation: CASKGLAGALET. The entire CDR3 sequence reads CASKGLAGALETQYF.

This clone was recorded a few times. The CDR3 is cut off 3 residues early in the read; its end comes from the germline J gene. The chain recombines TRBV2 with TRBJ2-7; 8 nucleotides agree with TRBD2. The J segment lost 2 bases and the V segment lost 3 bases, leaving 6 bases of the junction unmatched. The CDR3 extends over 15 amino acids. CDR1 SNHLY and CDR2 FYNNEI come from the germline V gene. CDR3 bases read: TGTGCCAGCAGTGATTCCTCGGGAGGGGCCTACGAG. Its translation: CASSDSSGGAYE. The entire CDR3 protein is CASSDSSGGAYEQYF.

This clone was counted at least ten times. The CDR3 is cut off 3 residues early in the read; its end comes from the germline J gene. V usage is TRBV4-2 and J usage is TRBJ2-7, with 9 bases that match TRBD2. Germline values: CDR1 LGHNA, CDR2 YNFKEQ. After removal of 6 bases from V and 0 bases from J, the junction contained 6 bases not matched to a gene. The CDR3 covers 15 residues. The CDR3 reads CASRPDSGSSYEQYF. The sequenced part of the CDR3 DNA is TGTGCCAGCAGGCCTGATAGCGGGAGCTCCTACGAG.

This clone was detected many times. The read halts 3 residues ahead of the CDR3 end, with the missing end drawn from the germline J gene. The rearrangement joins TRBV14 to TRBJ1-2, with D perhaps TRBD1 (6 bases). The V and J ends lost 2 bases and 1 base respectively, with 26 bases between them. The length of the CDR3 is 20 residues. Per germline, CDR1 SGHDN and CDR2 FVKESK. The sequenced part of the CDR3 DNA is TGTGCCAGCAGCCAATCGGTATTCCGGACAGACCTCACCGATAACTATGGC. Its translation: CASSQSVFRTDLTDNYG. The entire CDR3 protein reads CASSQSVFRTDLTDNYGYTF.